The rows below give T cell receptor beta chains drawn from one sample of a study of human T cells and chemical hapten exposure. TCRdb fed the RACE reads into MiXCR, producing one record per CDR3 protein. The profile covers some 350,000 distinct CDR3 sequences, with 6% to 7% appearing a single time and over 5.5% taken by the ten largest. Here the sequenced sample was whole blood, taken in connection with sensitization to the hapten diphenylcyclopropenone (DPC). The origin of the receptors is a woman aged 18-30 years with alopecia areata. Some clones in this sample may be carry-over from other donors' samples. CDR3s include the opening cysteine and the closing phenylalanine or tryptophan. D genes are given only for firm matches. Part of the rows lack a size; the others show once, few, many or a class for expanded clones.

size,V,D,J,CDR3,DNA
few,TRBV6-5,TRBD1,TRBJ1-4,CASSYYGQGRNEKLFF,TGTGCCAGCAGTTACTACGGACAGGGGCGTAATGAAAAACTGTTTTTT
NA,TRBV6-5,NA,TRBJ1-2,CASSYGRRNYGYTF,TGTGCCAGCAGTTACGGACGGAGAAACTATGGCTACACCTTC
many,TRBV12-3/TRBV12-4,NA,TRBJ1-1,CASSLARIVRTNTEAFF,TGTGCCAGCAGTTTAGCGCGTATCGTCAGGACGAACACTGAAGCTTTCTTT
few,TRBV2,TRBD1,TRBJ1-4,CASRGTGGIEKLFF,TGTGCCAGCAGAGGGACAGGGGGAATTGAAAAACTGTTTTTT
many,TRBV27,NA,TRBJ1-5,CASSLVVNQPQHF,TGTGCCAGCAGTTTGGTGGTCAATCAGCCCCAGCATTTT
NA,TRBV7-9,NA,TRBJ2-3,CASSLVAAEDTQYF,TGTGCCAGCAGCTTAGTTGCAGCGGAGGATACGCAGTATTTT
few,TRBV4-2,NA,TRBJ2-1,CASSQGPSLDNEQFF,TGTGCCAGCAGCCAAGGCCCTAGCTTAGACAATGAGCAGTTCTTC
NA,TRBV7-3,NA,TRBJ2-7,CASSSIVATYFISYEQYF,TGTGCCAGCAGCTCCATTGTGGCAACCTATTTCATCTCCTACGAGCAGTACTTC
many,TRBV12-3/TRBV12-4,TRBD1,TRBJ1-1,CASSPQQGGSIRNTEAFF,TGTGCCAGCAGTCCCCAACAGGGGGGATCAATTAGGAACACTGAAGCTTTCTTT
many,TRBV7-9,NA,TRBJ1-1,CASSLGFSNTEAFF,TGTGCCAGCAGCTTAGGTTTCTCCAACACTGAAGCTTTCTTT
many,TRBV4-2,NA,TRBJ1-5,CASSQVSGEMNQPQHF,TGTGCCAGCAGCCAAGTCTCAGGGGAAATGAATCAGCCCCAGCATTTT
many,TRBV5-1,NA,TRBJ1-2,CASSNVLGPGYTF,TGCGCCAGCTCAAATGTATTGGGACCGGGCTACACCTTC
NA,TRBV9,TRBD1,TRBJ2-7,CASSVTGGYEQYF,TGTGCCAGCAGCGTAACAGGGGGCTACGAGCAGTACTTC
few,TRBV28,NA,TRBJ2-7,CASRDSGSEQYF,TGTGCCAGCAGGGATTCGGGGTCCGAGCAGTACTTC
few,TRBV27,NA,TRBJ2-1,CASKGGGAGEQFF,TGTGCCAGCAAGGGAGGGGGGGCAGGTGAGCAGTTCTTC
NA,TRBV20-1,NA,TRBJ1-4,CSARDRQSNEKLFF,TGCAGTGCTAGAGATCGACAGTCTAATGAAAAACTGTTTTTT
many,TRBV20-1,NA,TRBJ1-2,CSARDPQGAFLWGTF,TGCAGTGCTAGAGATCCACAGGGTGCCTTCCTATGGGGAACCTTC